This TCR beta chain is from a study of T cell changes during pregnancy in multiple sclerosis. Germline CDR1 reads SEHNR; CDR2 reads FQNEAQ (reference sequence). CDR3 length: 15 residues. J gave up 3 bases and V 2 bases, and 6 bases lay outside the gene matches. This table comes from immunoSEQ multiplex PCR, and its TCRdb copy is limited to in-frame clones, with some not included. The sample lists roughly 90,000 clones; about 93% were seen once. The sequence came from a female donor with multiple sclerosis, enrolled in a pregnancy study. The rearrangement uses TRBV7-9 and TRBJ2-5, with TRBD2 matching over 7 bases. The source was peripheral blood, collected in the first trimester of pregnancy. The CDR3, as DNA: TGTGCCAGCAGCTTAAAATTCGGGACTAAAGAGACCCAGTACTTC. Encoded protein: CASSLKFGTKETQYF.